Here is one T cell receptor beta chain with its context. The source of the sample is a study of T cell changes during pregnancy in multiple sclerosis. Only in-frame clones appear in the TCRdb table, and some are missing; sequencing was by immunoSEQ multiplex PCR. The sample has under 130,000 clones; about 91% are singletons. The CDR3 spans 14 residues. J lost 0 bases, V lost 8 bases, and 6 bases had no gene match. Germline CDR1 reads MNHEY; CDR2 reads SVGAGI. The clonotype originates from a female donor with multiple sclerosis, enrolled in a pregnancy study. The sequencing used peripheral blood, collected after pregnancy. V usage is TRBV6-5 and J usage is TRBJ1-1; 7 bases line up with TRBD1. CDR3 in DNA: TGTGCCAGCTGGACAGGAGGTATGAACACTGAAGCTTTCTTT. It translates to CASWTGGMNTEAFF.